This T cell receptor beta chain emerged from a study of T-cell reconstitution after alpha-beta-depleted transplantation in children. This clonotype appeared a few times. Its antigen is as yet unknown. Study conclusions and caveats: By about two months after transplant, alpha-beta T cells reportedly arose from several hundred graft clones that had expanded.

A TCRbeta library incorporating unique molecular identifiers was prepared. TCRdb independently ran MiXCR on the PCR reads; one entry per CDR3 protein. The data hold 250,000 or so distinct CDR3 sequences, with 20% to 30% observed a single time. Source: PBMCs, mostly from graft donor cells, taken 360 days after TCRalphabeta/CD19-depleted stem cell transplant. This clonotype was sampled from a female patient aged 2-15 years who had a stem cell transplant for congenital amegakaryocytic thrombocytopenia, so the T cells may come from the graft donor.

The CDR3 region is CASSQDIAGGLNTGELFF. DNA for the CDR3: TGCGCCAGCAGCCAAGATATAGCGGGAGGACTGAACACCGGGGAGCTGTTTTTT. V usage is TRBV4-3 and J usage is TRBJ2-2; 10 bases are a match to TRBD2. This CDR3 is 18 amino acids long. Trimming cost V 0 bases and J 1 base; bases outside gene matches: 5. CDR1 is LGHNA, CDR2 YSLEER, per germline.